The 21 T cell receptor beta chains given below trace back to one sample, sequenced in a study of cytomegalovirus exposure and HLA in healthy donors. Profiling relied on immunoSEQ multiplex PCR, and the TCRdb table lists in-frame clones only, not all of them. This sample has 200,000 or so clones, with approximately 87% found just once. Material: PBMCs. These receptors were obtained from a woman between 18 and 29 years old in good health and CMV-seronegative.

The chain joins TRBV18 to TRBJ2-5, with D possibly being TRBD2 (5 bases). The J call is doubtful: the DNA matches TRBJ2-7 better. Germline-derived CDR1 and CDR2 are KGHSH and LQKENI. This CDR3 is built from 14 residues. The CDR3 here is CASSVGVSSYEQYF. The CDR3 DNA follows: TGTGCCAGCTCCGTCGGGGTTTCGAGTTACGAGCAGTACTTC.

The J gene is TRBJ2-2, the V gene TRBV2, with 7 bases lining up with TRBD2. CDR3 length: 14 residues. V shed 7 bases, J shed 2 bases, and the junction held 4 bases outside the gene matches. Germline loops: CDR1 SNHLY, CDR2 FYNNEI. CDR3 DNA: TGTGCCAGCACCGGGACTAAAAACACCGGGGAGCTGTTTTTT. It specifies CASTGTKNTGELFF.

V usage is TRBV25-1 and J usage is TRBJ2-7; unclear D gene. V was pared by 4 bases and J by 0 bases, with 10 bases between. CDR3 length: 14 residues. Germline V CDR1 and CDR2: MGHDK, SYGVNS. The CDR3 reads CASSGAFGSYEQYF. The CDR3 DNA follows: TGTGCCAGCAGTGGGGCATTCGGCTCCTACGAGCAGTACTTC.

This clone appeared a single time. The CDR3 DNA is TGCGCCAGCAGCTTGGATGTGCCCTACGAGCAGTACTTC. This codes for CASSLDVPYEQYF. The J gene is TRBJ2-7, the V gene TRBV5-1, with D hard to call. Trimming took 0 bases from V and 2 from J, leaving 6 bases between them. The CDR3 loop spans 13 amino acids. Per the germline V gene, CDR1 is SGHRS and CDR2 is YFSETQ.

This chain links TRBV6-6 with TRBJ2-1, with 9 bases that match TRBD1. CDR1 and CDR2 (germline): MNHNY, SVGAGI (reference sequence). This CDR3 spans 15 amino acids. V shed 6 bases, J shed 10 bases, and the junction held 13 bases outside the gene matches. CDR3 coding DNA: TGTGCCAGCAGCCCCCGGGGACAGGGCCCGCCAGAGCAGTTCTTC. Protein product: CASSPRGQGPPEQFF.

The genes are TRBV25-1 and TRBJ2-7; D remains ambiguous. This CDR3 is 15 amino acids long. Germline V gives CDR1 MGHDK, CDR2 SYGVNS. The V end was cut by 8 bases, the J end by 0 bases, with 17 bases between. The DNA for the CDR3 is TGTGCCAGCCCCCGGACGGCGCGGACCTCCTACGAGCAGTACTTC. Translated, it gives CASPRTARTSYEQYF.

The rearrangement uses TRBV18 and TRBJ2-3; 9 bases fit TRBD2. CDR3 length equals 16 residues. Trimming took 0 bases from V and 1 from J; bases not matched to a gene: 2. Germline V gene sequence: CDR1 KGHSH, CDR2 LQKENI. The chain's CDR3 is CASSPPSGRGTDTQYF. Here the CDR3 DNA reads TGTGCCAGCTCACCACCTAGCGGGAGAGGCACAGATACGCAGTATTTT.

V usage is TRBV19 and J usage is TRBJ1-1; 7 bases match TRBD1. With 10 bases clipped from V and 0 bases from J, the junction kept 5 bases outside the gene matches. This CDR3 has 13 amino acids. Germline V gene sequence: CDR1 LNHDA, CDR2 SQIVND (reference sequence). The DNA for the CDR3 is TGTGCCACCCGGGACAGATTGAACACTGAAGCTTTCTTT. Protein: CATRDRLNTEAFF.

The V and J genes are TRBV6-6 and TRBJ2-7, with 12 bases fitting TRBD1. V lost 4 bases to trimming and J lost 7 bases; unmatched junction nucleotides: 8. The CDR3 extends over 15 amino acids. The germline CDR1 and CDR2 sequences are MNHNY and SVGAGI (reference sequence). CDR3 protein: CASSLTGTGGQEQYF. In DNA form, the CDR3 reads TGTGCCAGCAGTTTAACCGGGACAGGGGGCCAAGAGCAGTACTTC.

V is TRBV14 and J is TRBJ2-7; D tentatively fits TRBD1 or TRBD2 (5 bases each). The V end lost 4 bases, the J end lost 3 bases, and 16 bases lay between the germline ends. Germline CDR1 SGHDN, CDR2 FVKESK. The CDR3 is 15 amino acids. In nucleotides, the CDR3 is TGTGCCAGCAGCCTGGGACCTGGCGGCGGCTACGAGCAGTACTTC. As protein: CASSLGPGGGYEQYF. Full variable domain (remainder filled in from reference TRBV14 and TRBJ2-7): EAGVTQFPSHSVIEKGQTVTLRCDPISGHDNLYWYRRVMGKEIKFLLHFVKESKQDESGMPNNRFLAERTGGTYSTLKVQPAELEDSGVYFCASSLGPGGGYEQYFGPGTRLTVT.

J is TRBJ1-1 and V is TRBV29-1; D not resolved. There are 13 residues in the CDR3. V lost 1 base and J lost 6, with 12 bases in between. Germline V gene sequence: CDR1 SQVTM, CDR2 ANQGSEA. CDR3 amino acids: CSVEGLLGAEAFF. Here the CDR3 DNA reads TGCAGCGTTGAAGGTCTTTTGGGCGCTGAAGCTTTCTTT.

CDR3 protein: CASRKVKTSGNEQFF. The CDR3 DNA reads TGTGCCAGCAGGAAGGTTAAGACTAGTGGCAATGAGCAGTTCTTC. The V and J genes are TRBV2 and TRBJ2-1; TRBD2 is a possible D gene (6 bases). Trimming shortened V by 6 bases and J by 6 bases, and 18 bases separated the two germline ends. Germline CDR1 is SNHLY and CDR2 is FYNNEI. The CDR3 is 15 residues long.

The V call is TRBV15, the J call TRBJ2-2; no firm D call. Trimming took 1 base from V and 6 from J, leaving 9 bases between them. CDR1 and CDR2 (germline): LNHNV, YYDKDF (reference sequence). This CDR3 has 14 residues. In DNA form, the CDR3 reads TGTGCCACCAGCAGAGTCCCGAGTCCCGGGGAGCTGTTTTTT. Translation gives CATSRVPSPGELFF.

CDR3 amino acids: CASSAGESKYF. As DNA, the CDR3 is TGTGCCAGCAGCGCAGGTGAAAGTAAGTACTTC. The chain couples TRBV6-1 to TRBJ2-7; no definite D call. The ends were cut back, 6 bases at V and 11 bases at J, with 14 bases in the middle. The CDR3 runs to 11 residues. The V gene's germline CDR1 is MNHNS and CDR2 SASEGT.

In this sample, this clone turned up a few times. CDR3: CASSPGTGDQPQHF. CDR3 DNA sequence: TGTGCCAGCTCACCAGGGACAGGAGATCAGCCCCAGCATTTT. The V and J genes are TRBV18 and TRBJ1-5, with 8 bases fitting TRBD1. The CDR3 runs to 14 residues. Germline assignment: CDR1 KGHSH and CDR2 LQKENI. V lost 2 bases to trimming and J lost 5 bases; unmatched junction nucleotides: 2.

Here the CDR3 reads CASSGRGTANEQFF. CDR3 in DNA: TGTGCCAGCAGTGGGCGAGGGACCGCCAATGAGCAGTTCTTC. The V call is TRBV6-1, the J call TRBJ2-1; D may match TRBD1 or TRBD2 (5 bases each). Trimming stripped 4 bases from V and 6 bases from J, with 13 bases between. The CDR3 contains 14 residues. Germline V gene data show CDR1 as MNHNS and CDR2 as SASEGT.

This clone showed up just once. The V and J genes are TRBV9 and TRBJ1-3; D not certain. From germline, CDR1 is SGDLS and CDR2 YYNGEE. The CDR3 spans 15 residues. Deletions cut 4 bases from V and 4 bases from J, with 15 bases between. CDR3 residues: CASSRSRSGGNTIYF. In DNA form, the CDR3 reads TGTGCCAGCAGCCGAAGTAGGTCTGGAGGAAACACCATATATTTT. Full variable domain (rest looked up from reference TRBV9 and TRBJ1-3): DSGVTQTPKHLITATGQRVTLRCSPRSGDLSVYWYQQSLDQGLQFLIQYYNGEERAKGNILERFSAQQFPDLHSELNLSSLELGDSALYFCASSRSRSGGNTIYFGEGSWLTVV.

The chain joins TRBV5-1 to TRBJ1-3; 10 nucleotides agree with TRBD1. This CDR3 has 16 amino acids. Germline assignment: CDR1 SGHRS and CDR2 YFSETQ. V gave up 4 bases and J gave up 3 bases; unmatched junction bases: 7. DNA for the CDR3: TGCGCCAGCAGCAAACCGGGACAGGGGATTGGAAACACCATATATTTT. Protein sequence: CASSKPGQGIGNTIYF. The complete variable domain, with remaining parts taken from reference TRBV5-1 and TRBJ1-3, reads KAGVTQTPRYLIKTRGQQVTLSCSPISGHRSVSWYQQTPGQGLQFLFEYFSETQRNKGNFPGRFSGRQFSNSRSEMNVSTLELGDSALYLCASSKPGQGIGNTIYFGEGSWLTVV.

This chain uses TRBV2 with TRBJ2-7; 8 nucleotides match TRBD1. CDR1 SNHLY and CDR2 FYNNEI come from the germline V gene. This CDR3 has 15 amino acids. With V trimmed by 6 bases and J by 1 base, 8 bases remained unmatched. The CDR3 loop is CASRAGGGMSYEQYF. In nucleotides, the CDR3 is TGTGCCAGCAGGGCAGGGGGCGGAATGTCCTACGAGCAGTACTTC. Complete variable domain (other parts from reference TRBV2 and TRBJ2-7): EPEVTQTPSHQVTQMGQEVILRCVPISNHLYFYWYRQILGQKVEFLVSFYNNEISEKSEIFDDQFSVERPDGSNFTLKIRSTKLEDSAMYFCASRAGGGMSYEQYFGPGTRLTVT.

This rearrangement joins TRBV28 to TRBJ2-7, with D maybe TRBD1 (6 bases). In germline, CDR1 is MDHEN, CDR2 SYDVKM. With 6 bases removed from V and 2 bases from J, the gap between germline ends came to 17 bases. The length of the CDR3 is 15 residues. For the CDR3, the DNA is TGTGCCAGCAGAAGGACAGACCTCGTCCCCTACGAGCAGTACTTC. Translating it yields CASRRTDLVPYEQYF.

CDR3 protein: CASKDRGPHQPQHF. Written as DNA, the CDR3 is TGTGCCAGCAAGGACAGGGGGCCACATCAGCCCCAGCATTTT. The chain employs TRBV2 and TRBJ1-5, with 11 bases lining up with TRBD1. The CDR3 contains 14 residues. Germline V gives CDR1 SNHLY, CDR2 FYNNEI. The V and J ends lost 7 bases and 5 bases, in that order; junction bases with no gene match: 4. Full variable domain (rest looked up from reference TRBV2 and TRBJ1-5): EPEVTQTPSHQVTQMGQEVILRCVPISNHLYFYWYRQILGQKVEFLVSFYNNEISEKSEIFDDQFSVERPDGSNFTLKIRSTKLEDSAMYFCASKDRGPHQPQHFGDGTRLSIL.